These T cell receptor beta chains were read from a single sample in a study of blood T cell repertoires in COVID-19. Method: immunoSEQ multiplex PCR; TCRdb's copy keeps in-frame clones and lacks some. The sample lists 95,000 to 150,000 clones, 84% occurring once. Input material: PBMCs or T cells enriched from blood (not recorded which). Source of these receptors: a woman aged 30 to 39 who had recovered from COVID-19. The CDR3 runs from the conserved cysteine through the conserved F or W. Fields, in order: clone size, J gene, V gene, CDR3 protein. For some rows the clone size is stated as once, few or many, or as a class when expanded; others skip it.

- TRBJ1-1 TRBV4-3 CASSQEWSGNTEAFF
- TRBJ1-4 TRBV7-8 CASSRFSGTGDEKLFF
- TRBJ1-3 TRBV7-8 CASSLDPRNTIYF
- TRBJ1-1 TRBV21-1 CASSLGGRPVRNTEAFF
few TRBJ2-2 TRBV28 CASSLSPGGGRAPIGELFF
once TRBJ1-4 TRBV5-1 CASSLSGTNEKLFF
- TRBJ1-2 TRBV6-2/TRBV6-3 CASSYKATDYGYTF
- TRBJ2-3 TRBV5-1 CASSRTGPTDTQYF
- TRBJ1-6 TRBV9 CASSPGQAYDNSPLHF
many TRBJ2-2 TRBV7-3 CASSSNSLSAGELFF
- TRBJ1-6 TRBV19 CASCDGVRSPLHF
- TRBJ2-7 TRBV6-4 CASSETQGSYEQYF
- TRBJ2-1 TRBV5-4 CASSLGGGRIIF
- TRBJ1-2 TRBV28 CASSYEISDGYTF
- TRBJ2-6 TRBV7-3 CASSSTNGANVLTF
- TRBJ2-2 TRBV5-1 CASSLAAGTNTGELFF
once TRBJ2-7 TRBV7-6 CASTTGTGAYEQYF
- TRBJ1-2 TRBV3-1/TRBV3-2 CASSRRPDISYGYTF
- TRBJ2-7 TRBV7-9 CASSGGSYEQYF
- TRBJ2-1 TRBV27 CASKGLAGGNEQFF
few TRBJ1-1 TRBV30 CAWRSTGTNTEAFF
- TRBJ2-3 TRBV24-1 CATSDLSRGGQYF
- TRBJ2-5 TRBV7-3 CASSMTGGEETQYF
- TRBJ2-7 TRBV25-1 CASSDRGQGNRREQYF
- TRBJ1-6 TRBV5-1 CASRTEGGYNSPLHF
- TRBJ1-1 TRBV19 CASSIRPTLRTEAFF
- TRBJ1-5 TRBV7-9 CASSTNQPQHF
- TRBJ2-6 TRBV29-1 CSVDSSAGANVLTF